A single T cell receptor beta chain is shown here with its context. Its target is not known. CDR3 length: 14 amino acids. Germline V gives CDR1 LGHNA, CDR2 YSLEER. In preparing the TRB cDNA libraries, 5' RACE with UMI labels was used. Following a re-call of the 5' RACE reads, TCRdb has one entry per CDR3 protein and lacks DNA. The sample's table shows roughly 39,000 distinct CDR3 sequences. The sample belongs to a study of CXCR3-negative and CXCR3-positive naive CD8 T cells. About the study: Roughly 1.5 +/- 0.3 million TRB reads came from each library, giving about 150 million in total. Findings and limits, study-wide: CD5 surface expression was similar among naive subsets, and TCR strength was estimated by inference from TRB CDR3 properties.

This clonotype originated in a human donor in good health. Some clones in this sample may be carry-over from other donors' samples. Sequencing was done on a sample of memory CD8+ T cells from blood. This chain links TRBV4-3 with TRBJ2-7. This CDR3 reads CASSQDRAGGEQYF.